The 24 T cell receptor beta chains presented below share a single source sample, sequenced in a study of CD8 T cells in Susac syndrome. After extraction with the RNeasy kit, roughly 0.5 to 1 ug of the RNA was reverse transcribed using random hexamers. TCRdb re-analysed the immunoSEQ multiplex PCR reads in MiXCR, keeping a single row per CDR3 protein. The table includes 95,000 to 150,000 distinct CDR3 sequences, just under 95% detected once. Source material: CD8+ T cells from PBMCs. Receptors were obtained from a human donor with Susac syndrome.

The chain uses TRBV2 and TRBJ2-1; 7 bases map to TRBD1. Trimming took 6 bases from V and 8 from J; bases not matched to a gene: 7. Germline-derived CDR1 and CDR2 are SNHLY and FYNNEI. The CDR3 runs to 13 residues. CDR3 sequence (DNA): TGTGCCAGCAGGATGACAGGGATCGATGAGCAGTTCTTC. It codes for CASRMTGIDEQFF.

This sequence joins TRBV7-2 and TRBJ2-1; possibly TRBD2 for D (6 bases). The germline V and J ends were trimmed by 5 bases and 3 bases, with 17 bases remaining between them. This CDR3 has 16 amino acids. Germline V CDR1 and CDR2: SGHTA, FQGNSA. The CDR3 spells CASSGTPGLLYNEQFF. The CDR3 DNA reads TGTGCCAGCAGCGGGACGCCGGGACTCCTCTACAATGAGCAGTTCTTC.

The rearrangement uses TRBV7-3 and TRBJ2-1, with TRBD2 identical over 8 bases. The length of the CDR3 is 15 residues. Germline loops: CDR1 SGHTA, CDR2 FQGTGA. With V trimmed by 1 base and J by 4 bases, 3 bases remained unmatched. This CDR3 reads CASSLSSGEYNEQFF. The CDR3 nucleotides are TGTGCCAGCAGCTTAAGTAGCGGGGAATACAATGAGCAGTTCTTC.

CDR3 sequence: CASTAEGGATTDTQYF. The CDR3 region has the DNA TGTGCCAGCACCGCCGAGGGGGGGGCTACGACAGATACGCAGTATTTT. V and J are TRBV9 and TRBJ2-3; D is possibly TRBD2 (7 bases). V lost 6 bases and J lost 3, with 20 bases in between. Germline V lookup: CDR1 SGDLS, CDR2 YYNGEE. The CDR3 totals 16 residues.

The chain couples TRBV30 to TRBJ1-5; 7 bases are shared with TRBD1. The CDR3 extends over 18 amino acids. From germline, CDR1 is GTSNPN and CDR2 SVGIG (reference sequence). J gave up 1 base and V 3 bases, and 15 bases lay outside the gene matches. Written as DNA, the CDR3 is TGTGCCTGGAGCGATCTACCCGAGGGGGCTCTAAGCAATCAGCCCCAGCATTTT. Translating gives CAWSDLPEGALSNQPQHF.

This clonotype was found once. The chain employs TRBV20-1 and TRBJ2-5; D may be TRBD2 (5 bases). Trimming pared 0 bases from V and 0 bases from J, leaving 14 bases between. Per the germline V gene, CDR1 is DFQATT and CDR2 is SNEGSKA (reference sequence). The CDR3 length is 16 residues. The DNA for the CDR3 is TGCAGTGCTAGAGATCGGGGTAGCGAGAACCAAGAGACCCAGTACTTC. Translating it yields CSARDRGSENQETQYF.

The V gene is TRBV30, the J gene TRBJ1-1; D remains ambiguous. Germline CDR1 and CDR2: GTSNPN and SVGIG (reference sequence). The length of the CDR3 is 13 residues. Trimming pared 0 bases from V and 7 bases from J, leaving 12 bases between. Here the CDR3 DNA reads TGTGCCTGGAGTGTAATGGGTTCTAGTGAAGCTTTCTTT. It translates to CAWSVMGSSEAFF.

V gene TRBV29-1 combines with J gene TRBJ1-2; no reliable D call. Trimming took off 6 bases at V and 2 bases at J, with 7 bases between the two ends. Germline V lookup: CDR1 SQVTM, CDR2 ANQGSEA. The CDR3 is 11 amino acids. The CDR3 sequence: CSVAENYGYTF. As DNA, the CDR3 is TGCAGCGTCGCAGAGAACTATGGCTACACCTTC.

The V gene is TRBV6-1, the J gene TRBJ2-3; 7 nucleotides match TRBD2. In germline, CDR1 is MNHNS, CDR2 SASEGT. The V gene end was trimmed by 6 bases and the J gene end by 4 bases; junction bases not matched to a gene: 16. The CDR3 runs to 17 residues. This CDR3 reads CASSRHSGGSPPDTQYF. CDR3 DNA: TGTGCCAGCAGCCGGCATTCCGGGGGGTCCCCCCCAGATACGCAGTATTTT.

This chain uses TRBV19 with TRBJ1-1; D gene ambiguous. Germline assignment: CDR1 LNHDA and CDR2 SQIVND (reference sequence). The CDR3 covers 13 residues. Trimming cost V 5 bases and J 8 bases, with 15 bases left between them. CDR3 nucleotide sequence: TGTGCCAGTAGTCCCCTGACACGCCCGGAAGCTTTCTTT. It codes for CASSPLTRPEAFF.

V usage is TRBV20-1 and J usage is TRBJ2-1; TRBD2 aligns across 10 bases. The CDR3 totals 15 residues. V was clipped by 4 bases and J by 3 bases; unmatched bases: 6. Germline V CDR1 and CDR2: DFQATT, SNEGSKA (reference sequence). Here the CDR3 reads CSATSGLADYNEQFF. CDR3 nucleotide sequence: TGCAGTGCTACCTCCGGACTAGCGGACTACAATGAGCAGTTCTTC.

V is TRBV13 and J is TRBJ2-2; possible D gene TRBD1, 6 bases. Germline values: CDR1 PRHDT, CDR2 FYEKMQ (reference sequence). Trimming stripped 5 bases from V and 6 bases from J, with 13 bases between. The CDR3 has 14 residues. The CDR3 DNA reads TGTGCCAGCAGCGCAACGACAGGACCCGGGGAGCTGTTTTTT. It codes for CASSATTGPGELFF.

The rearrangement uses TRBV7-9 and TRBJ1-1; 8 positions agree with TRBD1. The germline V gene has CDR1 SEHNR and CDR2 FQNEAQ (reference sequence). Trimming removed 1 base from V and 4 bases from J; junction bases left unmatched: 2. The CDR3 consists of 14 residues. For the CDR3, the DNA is TGTGCCAGCAGCTTAGTTACAGGGGGCACTGAAGCTTTCTTT. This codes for CASSLVTGGTEAFF.

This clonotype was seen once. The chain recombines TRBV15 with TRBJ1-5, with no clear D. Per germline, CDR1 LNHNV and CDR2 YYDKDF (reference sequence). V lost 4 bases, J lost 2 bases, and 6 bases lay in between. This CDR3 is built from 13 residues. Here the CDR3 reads CATSIGGNQPQHF. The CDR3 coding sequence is TGTGCCACCAGCATCGGGGGCAATCAGCCCCAGCATTTT.

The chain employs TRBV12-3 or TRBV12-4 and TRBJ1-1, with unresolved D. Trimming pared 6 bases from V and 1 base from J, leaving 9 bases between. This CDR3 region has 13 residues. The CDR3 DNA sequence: TGTGCCAGCAGCCTAGACTGGAACACTGAAGCTTTCTTT. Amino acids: CASSLDWNTEAFF.

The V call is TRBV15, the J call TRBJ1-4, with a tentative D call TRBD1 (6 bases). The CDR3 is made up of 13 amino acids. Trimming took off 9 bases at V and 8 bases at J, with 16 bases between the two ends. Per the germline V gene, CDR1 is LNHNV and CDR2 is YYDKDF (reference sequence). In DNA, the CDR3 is TGTGCCACGCGGGGAGGGGGACTGGAAAAACTGTTTTTT. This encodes CATRGGGLEKLFF.

CDR3 sequence reads: CASSPGPMRSPEAFF. DNA for the CDR3: TGTGCCAGCTCACCCGGACCCATGCGGTCCCCTGAAGCTTTCTTT. The V and J genes are TRBV18 and TRBJ1-1; D remains ambiguous. CDR3 length: 15 residues. Trimming pared 3 bases from V and 6 bases from J, leaving 17 bases between. Per germline, CDR1 KGHSH and CDR2 LQKENI.

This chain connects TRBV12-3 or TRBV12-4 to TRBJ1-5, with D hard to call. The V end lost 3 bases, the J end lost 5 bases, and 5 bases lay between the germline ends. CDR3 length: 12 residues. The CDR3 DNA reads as TGTGCCAGCAGTTTTAAGCATCAGCCCCAGCATTTT. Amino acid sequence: CASSFKHQPQHF.

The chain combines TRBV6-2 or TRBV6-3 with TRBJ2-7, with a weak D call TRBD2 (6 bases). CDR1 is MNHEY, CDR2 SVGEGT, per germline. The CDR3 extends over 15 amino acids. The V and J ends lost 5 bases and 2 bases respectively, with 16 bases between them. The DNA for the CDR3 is TGTGCCAGCAGTCCGACAGAGGAGGGTCCCTACGAGCAGTACTTC. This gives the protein CASSPTEEGPYEQYF.

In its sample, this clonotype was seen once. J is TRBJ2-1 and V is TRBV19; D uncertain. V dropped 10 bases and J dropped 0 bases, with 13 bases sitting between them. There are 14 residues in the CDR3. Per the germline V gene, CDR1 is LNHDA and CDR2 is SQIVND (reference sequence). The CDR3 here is CATSFMSSYNEQFF. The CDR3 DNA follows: TGTGCCACCAGTTTTATGTCCTCCTACAATGAGCAGTTCTTC.

The DNA for the CDR3 is TGTGCCAGCAGTACGGGACAGGGATACGAGCAGTACTTC. Amino acid sequence: CASSTGQGYEQYF. J is TRBJ2-7 and V is TRBV2; 9 bases are shared with TRBD1. Germline V gene lookup returns CDR1 SNHLY and CDR2 FYNNEI. The CDR3 runs 13 residues. The V gene end was trimmed by 5 bases and the J gene end by 4 bases; junction bases not matched to a gene: 3.

For the CDR3, the DNA is TGTGCCAGCAGTGTTGGGGCCCAGTACTTC. Its protein is CASSVGAQYF. The J gene is TRBJ2-5, the V gene TRBV2, with no clear D. From germline, CDR1 is SNHLY and CDR2 FYNNEI. The CDR3 has 10 residues. V was shortened by 4 bases and J by 9 bases, with 6 bases between the two germline ends.

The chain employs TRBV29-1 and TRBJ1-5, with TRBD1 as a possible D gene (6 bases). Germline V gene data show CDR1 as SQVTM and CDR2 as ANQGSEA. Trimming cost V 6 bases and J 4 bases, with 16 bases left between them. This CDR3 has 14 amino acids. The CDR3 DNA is TGCAGCGTGGGTACAGGGACGGTGAATCAGCCCCAGCATTTT. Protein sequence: CSVGTGTVNQPQHF.

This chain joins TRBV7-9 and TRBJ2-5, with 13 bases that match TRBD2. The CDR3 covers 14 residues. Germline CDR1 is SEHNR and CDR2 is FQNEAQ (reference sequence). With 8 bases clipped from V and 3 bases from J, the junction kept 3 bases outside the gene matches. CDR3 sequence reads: CASGLAGDKETQYF. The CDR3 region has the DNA TGTGCCAGCGGACTAGCGGGGGATAAAGAGACCCAGTACTTC.